Below are 20 T cell receptor beta chains sequenced from a single sample in a study of blood T cell repertoires in COVID-19. Assay: immunoSEQ multiplex PCR; the TCRdb copy retains only in-frame clones and omits some. The repertoire consists of some 150,000 clones, with roughly 80% occurring once and the leading ten covering about 3.2%. The specimen was peripheral blood. The receptors come from a woman between 35 and 50 years old with active or convalescent COVID-19.

The genes are TRBV28 and TRBJ1-2, with D unresolved. The CDR3 covers 14 residues. The ends were cut back, 5 bases at V and 9 bases at J, with 19 bases in the middle. Looked up from germline, CDR1 is MDHEN and CDR2 is SYDVKM. The CDR3 reads CASSPWSEGASYTF. The DNA for the CDR3 is TGTGCCAGCAGTCCTTGGTCTGAGGGCGCCAGCTACACCTTC.

The gene calls are TRBV27 and TRBJ2-1; D is unclear. The CDR3 is 15 amino acids. CDR1 is MNHEY, CDR2 SMNVEV, per germline (reference sequence). V lost 5 bases and J lost 2, with 13 bases in between. The DNA for the CDR3 is TGTGCCAGCAGTGTACGGAGTCCCCCCTACAATGAGCAGTTCTTC. Translated: CASSVRSPPYNEQFF.

The V and J genes are TRBV29-1 and TRBJ1-2, with 7 bases aligning to TRBD1. Germline CDR1 SQVTM, CDR2 ANQGSEA. Trimming took 6 bases from V and 6 from J; bases not matched to a gene: 13. The CDR3 runs 14 residues. CDR3 region: CSVLVRGLGDGYTF. CDR3 in DNA: TGCAGCGTCCTAGTCAGGGGGTTAGGTGATGGCTACACCTTC.

The V gene is TRBV6-6, the J gene TRBJ1-1; maybe TRBD1 (6 bases). Germline lookup yields CDR1 MNHNY and CDR2 SVGAGI (reference sequence). V shed 5 bases and J shed 4 bases, with 14 bases lying between them. The CDR3 totals 14 residues. The CDR3 region has the DNA TGTGCCAGCAGTCCGGATTTCAGGGGCACTGAAGCTTTCTTT. Translated, it gives CASSPDFRGTEAFF.

V and J are TRBV10-2 and TRBJ1-5, with D unclear. Trimming removed 2 bases from V and 4 bases from J, with 6 bases in between. This CDR3 contains 13 residues. The germline V gene encodes CDR1 WSHSY and CDR2 SAAADI. CDR3 DNA sequence: TGCGCCAGCAGTGAGGTTATGAATCAGCCCCAGCATTTT. It codes for CASSEVMNQPQHF.

Many counts were recorded for this clone. The chain employs TRBV27 and TRBJ2-7; TRBD1 matches 8 bases. J was trimmed by 7 bases and V by 6 bases; bases with no gene match: 11. CDR1 and CDR2 (germline): MNHEY, SMNVEV (reference sequence). The CDR3 is made up of 14 amino acids. The CDR3 nucleotides read TGTGCCAGCAGCGGCTGGACAGGGCCTCGGGAGCAGTACTTC. It codes for CASSGWTGPREQYF.

The chain joins TRBV27 to TRBJ2-7; 7 bases map to TRBD1. Germline CDR1 reads MNHEY; CDR2 reads SMNVEV (reference sequence). The CDR3 spans 14 residues. V gave up 6 bases and J gave up 2 bases; unmatched junction bases: 7. The CDR3 protein is CASRPTGNPYEQYF. The DNA of the CDR3 is TGTGCCAGCAGACCGACAGGGAACCCCTACGAGCAGTACTTC.

This rearrangement joins TRBV18 to TRBJ1-1; 7 bases map to TRBD1. This CDR3 comprises 14 residues. CDR1 and CDR2 (germline): KGHSH, LQKENI. The V and J ends lost 5 bases and 1 base, in that order; junction bases with no gene match: 4. The CDR3 DNA reads as TGTGCCAGCTCAGCCGGACAGGCGAACACTGAAGCTTTCTTT. It specifies CASSAGQANTEAFF.

This clone appeared a single time. The chain employs TRBV27 and TRBJ2-4, with D tentatively TRBD1 (6 bases). The V end was cut by 1 base, the J end by 7 bases, with 11 bases between. CDR3 length: 14 amino acids. The V gene's germline CDR1 is MNHEY and CDR2 SMNVEV (reference sequence). This CDR3 reads CASSLFPGANIQYF. The CDR3 bases are TGTGCCAGCAGTTTATTTCCAGGGGCCAACATTCAGTACTTC.

The V call is TRBV28, the J call TRBJ2-1, with 7 nucleotides matching TRBD1. Germline lookup yields CDR1 MDHEN and CDR2 SYDVKM. The ends lost 3 bases at V and 0 bases at J; junction bases unmatched: 5. The CDR3 sequence is 16 residues long. Written as DNA, the CDR3 is TGTGCCAGCAGTTTGGGGACAGCCCCCTCCTACAATGAGCAGTTCTTC. Translated: CASSLGTAPSYNEQFF.

Comments on this clone: The sample contains more than one DNA sequence encoding this CDR3. The J gene is TRBJ1-2, the V gene TRBV30; a possible D gene is TRBD1 (6 bases). CDR1 is GTSNPN and CDR2 is SVGIG in the germline V gene (reference sequence). CDR3 length: 13 residues. Trimming removed 2 bases at V and 4 bases at J, with 11 bases between. The DNA for the CDR3 is TGTGCCTGGAGTCGCGACAGGCCCTATGGCTACACCTTC. It encodes CAWSRDRPYGYTF.

This clone occurred a few times. In DNA, the CDR3 is TGCGCCAGCAGCTTGGCTAGCGCCAGCACAGATACGCAGTATTTT. Residues: CASSLASASTDTQYF. The chain couples TRBV5-1 to TRBJ2-3; D possibly corresponds to TRBD2 (6 bases). V was shortened by 0 bases and J by 0 bases, with 8 bases between the two germline ends. Germline V lookup: CDR1 SGHRS, CDR2 YFSETQ. The CDR3 length is 15 residues.

This clone appeared once. This sequence joins TRBV18 and TRBJ2-4; a possible D gene is TRBD1 (5 bases). V lost 3 bases, J lost 7 bases, and 22 bases lay in between. Germline-derived CDR1 and CDR2 are KGHSH and LQKENI. The length of the CDR3 is 17 residues. CDR3 DNA: TGTGCCAGCTCACCGGGGTTAGCTACAGTTCCAGGGAACATTCAGTACTTC. Amino acids: CASSPGLATVPGNIQYF.

The chain recombines TRBV12-1 with TRBJ2-2; the table's D call of TRBD1 was not tested on the DNA. TRBV12-1 represents a pseudogene. The CDR3 is 15 amino acids. The CDR3 sequence is CASSLTGPTTGELFF. The CDR3 nucleotides are TGTGCCAGCAGCTTGACAGGCCCAACGACCGGGGAGCTGTTTTTT.

The V and J genes are TRBV12-3 or TRBV12-4 and TRBJ1-2, with TRBD1 matching over 7 bases. There are 13 residues in the CDR3. The J segment lost 2 bases and the V segment lost 6 bases, leaving 3 bases of the junction unmatched. The CDR3: CASSRGQNYGYTF. The DNA of the CDR3 is TGTGCCAGCAGCCGGGGACAGAACTATGGCTACACCTTC.

The genes are TRBV7-2 and TRBJ2-6; 8 bases line up with TRBD1. CDR3 length equals 16 residues. J was trimmed by 2 bases and V by 5 bases; bases with no gene match: 5. Germline V gene sequence: CDR1 SGHTA, CDR2 FQGNSA. The CDR3 loop is CASSASTGAGANVLTF. The CDR3 DNA sequence: TGTGCCAGCAGCGCCTCGACAGGGGCTGGGGCCAACGTCCTGACTTTC.

The J gene is TRBJ1-1, the V gene TRBV5-1; 7 bases align to TRBD1. The ends lost 5 bases at V and 6 bases at J; junction bases unmatched: 10. Germline V lookup: CDR1 SGHRS, CDR2 YFSETQ. The CDR3 consists of 14 residues. CDR3 residues: CASSPGTVVSEAFF. The CDR3 DNA reads TGCGCCAGCAGTCCCGGGACAGTAGTATCTGAAGCTTTCTTT.

The chain joins TRBV19 to TRBJ1-1; TRBD1 is a possible D gene (6 bases). V lost 3 bases and J lost 10, with 27 bases in between. Germline CDR1 is LNHDA and CDR2 is SQIVND (reference sequence). The CDR3 is made up of 17 amino acids. The CDR3 bases are TGTGCCAGTAGTATCCACCGGGGTAGGGGACACCCGCCGGGAGCTTTCTTT. It is translated as CASSIHRGRGHPPGAFF.

In this sample, this clone turned up once. V is TRBV2 and J is TRBJ1-6; 10 nucleotides match TRBD1. The germline V gene encodes CDR1 SNHLY and CDR2 FYNNEI. This CDR3 has 12 amino acids. V shed 11 bases, J shed 7 bases, and the junction held 2 bases outside the gene matches. The CDR3 sequence: CAGGQGNSPLHF. The CDR3 coding sequence is TGTGCCGGGGGACAGGGGAATTCACCCCTCCACTTT.

CDR3 in DNA: TGTGCCAGCAGTTCAGGACTAGCGGGGGGTAATGAGCAGTTCTTC. It specifies CASSSGLAGGNEQFF. V usage is TRBV7-8 and J usage is TRBJ2-1, with 14 positions matching TRBD2. The CDR3 loop spans 15 amino acids. Germline assignment: CDR1 SGHVS and CDR2 FQNEAQ. The V and J ends lost 6 bases and 7 bases, in that order; junction bases with no gene match: 5.